This TCR beta chain derives from a study of graft-versus-host responses after intestinal transplantation. About the research overall: In this cohort, recipients had multivisceral, liver-intestinal, or isolated intestinal transplants. Anti-thymocyte globulin induction, then tacrolimus and steroids for 3 to 4 years, went to all recipients. The study's findings and limits: The marrow of recipients harbored GvH clones, and ileum or blood showed some of them first.

CDR3 length: 14 residues. V was cut by 3 bases and J by 3 bases, with 12 bases left in between. Looked up from germline, CDR1 is LNHDA and CDR2 is SQIVND (reference sequence). Generated by immunoSEQ multiplex PCR, the TCRdb table keeps only in-frame clones and is missing some. The data contain around 21,000 clones, approximately 40% of them seen just once; the ten biggest clones take up under 1.5%. Plates contained approximately 200,000 CFSE-labeled responder cells and approximately 200,000 irradiated, violet-dye-labeled stimulator cells. Post-reaction, proliferating CD3+CD4+ and CD3+CD8+ responders (CFSE-low) were sorted.

Sample: alloreactive CD8+ T cells from a mixed lymphocyte reaction culture, taken before transplantation. The subset here: CFSE-low proliferating T cells sorted from roughly 6-day pre-transplant mixed lymphocyte reaction (GvH or HvG direction). This clonotype was obtained from a human patient who was an organ donor for intestinal transplantation. The J gene is TRBJ2-7, the V gene TRBV19; maybe TRBD1 (6 bases). CDR3 loop: CASSIATGYYEQYF. DNA of the CDR3: TGTGCCAGTAGTATCGCAACAGGGTACTACGAGCAGTACTTC.